This entry lists 22 T cell receptor beta chains sequenced from one sample in a study of T cell responses to AZD1222 COVID-19 vaccine. Sequencing used immunoSEQ multiplex PCR; TCRdb keeps in-frame clones, though not all of them. The data contain about 120,000 clones, roughly 89% of them singletons. The sample here was peripheral blood, taken on day 0 of AZD1222 vaccination. These receptors all come from an adult in good health.

The gene calls are TRBV6-2 or TRBV6-3 and TRBJ2-5; D unclear. The germline V and J ends were trimmed by 2 bases and 4 bases, with 2 bases remaining between them. The length of the CDR3 is 11 residues. CDR1 MNHEY and CDR2 SVGEGT come from the germline V gene. For the CDR3, the DNA is TGTGCCAGCAGTTACCCAGAGACCCAGTACTTC. It encodes CASSYPETQYF.

The rearrangement uses TRBV4-1 and TRBJ1-6; D remains unclear. V was trimmed by 4 bases and J by 2 bases, leaving 12 bases between them. Germline V gene lookup returns CDR1 MGHRA and CDR2 YSYEKL. The CDR3 contains 16 residues. CDR3 sequence reads: CASSPVLNAYNSPLHF. The CDR3, as DNA: TGCGCCAGCAGCCCGGTGCTGAACGCCTATAATTCACCCCTCCACTTT.

The chain recombines TRBV27 with TRBJ2-1, with D unclear. The ends were cut back, 2 bases at V and 1 base at J, with 6 bases in the middle. This CDR3 has 14 residues. Germline CDR1 reads MNHEY; CDR2 reads SMNVEV (reference sequence). CDR3 DNA sequence: TGTGCCAGCAGTTTAAAAGGATCCTACAATGAGCAGTTCTTC. Residues: CASSLKGSYNEQFF.

The chain carries TRBV5-4 and TRBJ2-7; 10 bases match TRBD2. Germline trimming cut 2 bases from V and 5 bases from J; bases unmatched to any gene: 7. Germline V CDR1 and CDR2: SGHNT, YYREEE (reference sequence). This CDR3 is 15 amino acids long. The CDR3 DNA reads TGTGCCAGCAGCTTCCCGCTAGCGGGAGCCCACGAGCAGTACTTC. Translated, it gives CASSFPLAGAHEQYF.

This clone is a singleton in its sample. The rearrangement joins TRBV19 to TRBJ2-7, with a weak D call TRBD1 (5 bases). V lost 2 bases and J 5 bases, leaving 13 bases between the germline ends. The CDR3 consists of 14 residues. The germline V gene encodes CDR1 LNHDA and CDR2 SQIVND (reference sequence). This CDR3 is CASSIRTGLDEQYF. In nucleotides, the CDR3 is TGTGCCAGTAGTATACGAACAGGCCTTGACGAGCAGTACTTC.

The chain recombines TRBV5-4 with TRBJ2-7; possibly TRBD1 or TRBD2 for D (5 bases each). V was shortened by 4 bases and J by 6 bases, with 17 bases between the two germline ends. The CDR3 consists of 14 residues. Germline CDR1 is SGHNT and CDR2 is YYREEE (reference sequence). The DNA for the CDR3 is TGTGCCAGCAGCCCCGTCGGGGCAGGGAGCGAGCAGTACTTC. Its protein is CASSPVGAGSEQYF.

The chain has TRBV19 and TRBJ1-5; D call uncertain. The germline gives CDR1 LNHDA, CDR2 SQIVND (reference sequence). V was cut by 1 base and J by 0 bases, with 13 bases left in between. This CDR3 is 17 amino acids long. The CDR3 sequence: CASSIGFFKYSNQPQHF. In nucleotides, the CDR3 is TGTGCCAGTAGTATAGGTTTTTTCAAATATAGCAATCAGCCCCAGCATTTT.

The chain employs TRBV7-9 and TRBJ1-4; D unresolved. CDR1 is SEHNR and CDR2 is FQNEAQ in the germline V gene (reference sequence). Trimming took 3 bases from V and 6 from J, leaving 14 bases between them. The CDR3 is 15 residues long. For the CDR3, the DNA is TGTGCCAGCAGCTTTCCCCCTTTTGTCGATGAAAAACTGTTTTTT. Translated: CASSFPPFVDEKLFF.

The V call is TRBV29-1, the J call TRBJ2-3; D may be TRBD2 (6 bases). The CDR3 sequence is 13 residues long. V lost 4 bases and J lost 6, with 14 bases in between. Germline V lookup: CDR1 SQVTM, CDR2 ANQGSEA. CDR3 protein: CSVAPGVPDTQYF. The CDR3 DNA follows: TGCAGCGTTGCCCCGGGGGTCCCGGATACGCAGTATTTT.

This chain connects TRBV7-8 to TRBJ2-7, with TRBD1 matching 7 bases. The CDR3 spans 17 residues. The V gene's germline CDR1 is SGHVS and CDR2 FQNEAQ. V was clipped by 0 bases and J by 0 bases; unmatched bases: 8. CDR3 coding DNA: TGTGCCAGCAGCTTAGCTAGCGCCGCAGGGGGCTCCTACGAGCAGTACTTC. Its protein is CASSLASAAGGSYEQYF.

The chain has TRBV7-2 and TRBJ1-2; 8 bases are a match to TRBD1. V lost 5 bases and J lost 7; bases outside the gene matches: 6. Germline V gene lookup returns CDR1 SGHTA and CDR2 FQGNSA. This CDR3 has 13 residues. In DNA form, the CDR3 reads TGTGCCAGCAGCCTGGACAGGGCCCTTGGCTACACCTTC. Its protein product is CASSLDRALGYTF.

CDR3 sequence (DNA): TGTGCCAGCAGCCAAAGGACTAGCAACCCTTCTTGGGATACGCAGTATTTT. Translated, it gives CASSQRTSNPSWDTQYF. The V call is TRBV14, the J call TRBJ2-3, with TRBD2 matching 8 bases. Trimming removed 2 bases from V and 6 bases from J; junction bases left unmatched: 13. This CDR3 has 17 residues. Germline V gene data show CDR1 as SGHDN and CDR2 as FVKESK.

The genes are TRBV28 and TRBJ2-7; D gene uncertain. This CDR3 is built from 16 residues. CDR1 and CDR2 (germline): MDHEN, SYDVKM. With 4 bases removed from V and 8 bases from J, the gap between germline ends came to 24 bases. The CDR3 nucleotides read TGTGCCAGCAGTTCTGCATCAATGGGAATATACGTCAAGCAGTACTTC. Translated, it gives CASSSASMGIYVKQYF.

This clone was found once. The chain employs TRBV18 and TRBJ1-1; the D is unclear. V was trimmed by 0 bases and J by 0 bases, leaving 8 bases between them. Germline CDR1 reads KGHSH; CDR2 reads LQKENI. CDR3 length: 15 residues. The CDR3 loop is CASSPPGGMNTEAFF. DNA for the CDR3: TGTGCCAGCTCACCACCGGGTGGAATGAACACTGAAGCTTTCTTT.

This clone occurred a few times. This chain connects TRBV7-9 to TRBJ1-2, with unresolved D. This CDR3 has 14 amino acids. V was pared by 2 bases and J by 0 bases, with 7 bases between. The germline CDR1 and CDR2 sequences are SEHNR and FQNEAQ (reference sequence). CDR3: CASSLTVANYGYTF. DNA of the CDR3: TGTGCCAGCAGCTTAACAGTAGCTAACTATGGCTACACCTTC.

Only one count was recorded for this clone. The chain carries TRBV19 and TRBJ1-2, with D perhaps matching TRBD1 (6 bases). Germline values: CDR1 LNHDA, CDR2 SQIVND (reference sequence). The V gene lost 3 bases and the J gene lost 1 base, with 6 bases spanning the gap. The CDR3 sequence is 13 residues long. The CDR3 DNA is TGTGCCAGTAGTATGGACAGTAACTATGGCTACACCTTC. Amino acid sequence: CASSMDSNYGYTF.

The chain is built from TRBV5-4 and TRBJ2-5; D unresolved. This CDR3 contains 12 residues. Trimming removed 5 bases from V and 7 bases from J, with 12 bases in between. CDR1 is SGHNT, CDR2 YYREEE, per germline (reference sequence). The CDR3 DNA sequence: TGTGCCAGCAGTAGTGGGATGGGGACCCAGTACTTC. It codes for CASSSGMGTQYF.

The chain carries TRBV28 and TRBJ2-5; D is tentatively TRBD1 or TRBD2 (5 bases each). The germline gives CDR1 MDHEN, CDR2 SYDVKM. This CDR3 spans 17 amino acids. The V end was cut by 2 bases, the J end by 7 bases, with 23 bases between. CDR3 DNA: TGTGCCAGCAGTTTAAGGTCTGACAGCACACTTCGGGGGACCCAGTACTTC. As protein: CASSLRSDSTLRGTQYF.

The chain carries TRBV4-3 and TRBJ2-7; D is unresolved. Trimming removed 0 bases at V and 4 bases at J, with 10 bases between. Germline V gene data show CDR1 as LGHNA and CDR2 as YSLEER. This CDR3 comprises 14 residues. The CDR3, as DNA: TGCGCCAGCAGCCAAGATCGAACTCAGTACGAGCAGTACTTC. Residues: CASSQDRTQYEQYF.

The chain has TRBV29-1 and TRBJ1-1, with 7 bases matching TRBD1. The length of the CDR3 is 15 residues. CDR1 SQVTM and CDR2 ANQGSEA come from the germline V gene. Unmatched junction bases numbered 12, after V lost 3 bases and J lost 5 bases. The CDR3 here is CSVDPGQTRRTEAFF. The CDR3 coding sequence is TGCAGCGTTGACCCGGGACAGACTAGGAGGACTGAAGCTTTCTTT.

This clone was recorded once. This chain uses TRBV19 with TRBJ1-2; 11 nucleotides match TRBD1. The CDR3 has 17 amino acids. J was trimmed by 7 bases and V by 4 bases; bases with no gene match: 14. Germline values: CDR1 LNHDA, CDR2 SQIVND (reference sequence). DNA of the CDR3: TGTGCCAGTAGTACTTATGGACAGGGGGCATCTGGTTCTGGCTACACCTTC. Amino acids: CASSTYGQGASGSGYTF.

CDR3 sequence: CASSLGRINTGELFF. Here the CDR3 DNA reads TGCGCCAGCAGCTTGGGACGGATAAACACCGGGGAGCTGTTTTTT. This rearrangement joins TRBV5-1 to TRBJ2-2; no reliable D call. The CDR3 sequence is 15 residues long. Germline CDR1 reads SGHRS; CDR2 reads YFSETQ. With 0 bases removed from V and 2 bases from J, the gap between germline ends came to 8 bases.